This T cell receptor (beta chain) was sequenced for a study of blood T cell repertoires in COVID-19 (dated by TCRdb to about 2020). About the study as a whole: Samples covering the acute and convalescent phases of COVID-19 were provided by collaborators in the United States, Italy and Spain. The prospective study material was composed of cDNA or gDNA derived from T cells, B-cell-depleted T cells, or PBMCs. Subjects who had been exposed to COVID-19, were actively infected with it, or had recovered from it provided the deeply sampled blood TCRbeta repertoires that made up the dataset. A freely available public database, intended as a resource for researchers studying the immune response to SARS-CoV-2, is where the repertoires were released. Samples were obtained from the ongoing ImmuneRACE study (first 160 participants) and from over a thousand subjects provided by 6 global collaborators. Sample metadata almost always included a de-identified subject ID, COVID-19 status, age in years and sex. Where available, HLA class I and class II types were obtained from metadata supplied by the sample provider rather than from assay-based typing.

As regards this clone: Which antigen it targets is not known. No clone much larger than this one lies a single base away; base qualities are absent.

Each collaborating institution followed its own protocols to collect whole blood in K2EDTA tubes. For TCRbeta analysis, collaborators shipped samples as frozen whole blood, isolated PBMCs, or DNA extracted from either of those sample types. Overall results and qualifications from the work: Clinical and demographic metadata were provided uncurated, with the amount varying by source and participant.

TCRbeta CDR3 regions were amplified from genomic DNA by means of the immunoSEQ Assay, a bias-controlled multiplex PCR. The published analysis was carried out like this. The number of nucleated cells in each sample was estimated by amplification of reference gene primers within the assay. Sequence reads were collapsed and filtered to measure the absolute abundance of every unique TCRbeta CDR3 rearrangement. For each sample, productive Simpson clonality was calculated by taking the square root of Simpson's diversity index across productive rearrangements. Here the immuneACCESS table is served through TCRdb, limited to in-frame sequences with V and J called. Missing clones are a known gap in these copies; in checked studies unresolved V genes cover under half, and the rest lacks a known reason. Clone size and the V and J calls come from that table; the DNA yielded D and trimming. In all, the sample holds more than 55,000 clones, and less than 80% of those were seen once. The top ten clonotypes cover approximately 30% of the sample.

Spanning cysteine to phenylalanine, the CDR3 consists of 12 amino acids. Only the CDR3 portion is preserved as DNA: 36 bases, with reading frame beginning at the first base. Cut back by 5 bases and 8 bases, the V and J ends lie 12 bases apart. CDR1 SEHNR and CDR2 FQNEAQ were looked up in the germline V gene (reference sequence). Material: peripheral blood. The TCR was taken from a human donor in a cohort sampled during active COVID-19. The V gene is TRBV7-9 and the J gene is TRBJ1-1; the D segment cannot be called with confidence. The CDR3 protein is CASSPTLFEAFF. The DNA sequence follows: TGTGCCAGCAGCCCGACTCTCTTCGAAGCTTTCTTT.